One and the same sample provided the 10 T cell receptor beta chains below, sequenced in a study of identical twins. TCRdb processed the 5' RACE reads anew with MiXCR; each CDR3 protein has one entry. The sample includes roughly 540,000 distinct CDR3 sequences, 20% to 25% of them seen just once. These data were likewise used in another study, on T cells expressing NK-cell markers.

What was sequenced was CD4+ T cells sorted from blood. The receptor source for this set is a woman aged 18-29 years in good health.

J is TRBJ2-7 and V is TRBV6-1; either TRBD1 or TRBD2 may supply D (5 bases each). Germline V gives CDR1 MNHNS, CDR2 SASEGT. Trimming cost V 4 bases and J 2 bases, with 15 bases left between them. The CDR3 is 15 residues long. Here the CDR3 reads CASSALGQGPYEQYF. CDR3 coding DNA: TGTGCCAGCAGTGCTTTGGGGCAGGGACCCTACGAGCAGTACTTC.

A few counts support this clonotype. J is TRBJ2-3 and V is TRBV20-1; 7 bases are shared with TRBD2. The junction had 15 bases not matched to a gene; V was cut back by 5 bases and J by 7 bases. CDR1 DFQATT and CDR2 SNEGSKA come from the germline V gene (reference sequence). The CDR3 consists of 15 residues. The CDR3 loop reads CSAPALQRGSYTQYF. The CDR3 DNA is TGCAGTGCTCCCGCCTTGCAGCGGGGCTCATATACGCAGTATTTT.

This clonotype was seen a handful of times. The chain uses TRBV29-1 and TRBJ2-3, with TRBD2 matching 12 bases. Germline V gives CDR1 SQVTM, CDR2 ANQGSEA. CDR3 length equals 14 residues. With V trimmed by 1 base and J by 9 bases, 5 bases remained unmatched. The CDR3 sequence: CSVEVGLAGGTQYF. The DNA of the CDR3 is TGCAGCGTTGAAGTAGGGCTAGCGGGAGGGACGCAGTATTTT.

This rearrangement joins TRBV12-3 or TRBV12-4 to TRBJ1-5; weak D call: TRBD1 (6 bases). The CDR3 runs 12 residues. V was cut by 4 bases and J by 6 bases, with 7 bases left in between. DNA for the CDR3: TGTGCCAGCAGTTGGGGGGCTCAGCCCCAGCATTTT. This gives the protein CASSWGAQPQHF.

The V call is TRBV5-1, the J call TRBJ2-1; tentative D call: TRBD1 (6 bases). This CDR3 comprises 16 residues. CDR1 and CDR2 (germline): SGHRS, YFSETQ. The ends were cut back, 4 bases at V and 3 bases at J, with 17 bases in the middle. CDR3 coding DNA: TGCGCCAGCAGCCTACAGGGAAATTTGGACTACAATGAGCAGTTCTTC. Translation gives CASSLQGNLDYNEQFF.

There are many counts of this clonotype. Given the absence of the conserved phenylalanine or tryptophan at the CDR3 end, a read error is likely. The DNA is omitted, as the CDR3 cannot be located on it reliably, and the CDR3 follows TCRdb's listing. The V and J genes are TRBV6-5 and TRBJ2-2; the D call in the table, TRBD2, was not verified against the DNA. CDR1 is MNHEY and CDR2 is SVGAGI in the germline V gene. A total of 10 residues make up the CDR3, ends included. This CDR3 reads CASSQELVWD.

In its sample, this clonotype was seen a few times. The CDR3 coding sequence is TGTGCCAGCAGCGTAGAACGGCAGGGCCTCCGAGGTTCCACCGGGGAGCTGTTTTTT. Its protein is CASSVERQGLRGSTGELFF. The chain couples TRBV9 to TRBJ2-2, with D possibly being TRBD1 (5 bases). V lost 0 bases and J lost 4, with 22 bases in between. This CDR3 comprises 19 residues. Germline values: CDR1 SGDLS, CDR2 YYNGEE.

This clonotype was counted a few times. The CDR3 DNA sequence: TGCAGTGCGACACAGGGGCCCCTCTCCTCCTACAATGAGCAGTTCTTC. Its protein product is CSATQGPLSSYNEQFF. This chain connects TRBV20-1 to TRBJ2-1, with TRBD1 matching over 7 bases. V lost 6 bases and J lost 0; bases outside the gene matches: 11. Looked up from germline, CDR1 is DFQATT and CDR2 is SNEGSKA (reference sequence). The CDR3 is 16 residues long.

The genes are TRBV7-2 and TRBJ2-3; D tentatively reads TRBD1 or TRBD2 (5 bases each). There are 15 residues in the CDR3. The germline V and J ends were trimmed by 5 bases and 2 bases, with 14 bases remaining between them. Germline CDR1 SGHTA, CDR2 FQGNSA. The CDR3 nucleotides read TGTGCCAGCAGCGTCCGGGACGGGCACACAGATACGCAGTATTTT. Translating it yields CASSVRDGHTDTQYF.

The chain recombines TRBV10-3 with TRBJ2-1; 11 bases agree with TRBD2. The CDR3 sequence is 14 residues long. The trim removed 6 bases at V and 9 bases at J, leaving 7 bases unmatched. Germline CDR1 ENHRY, CDR2 SYGVKD. For the CDR3, the DNA is TGTGCCATCAGATCACTAGCGGGAGAAGGTGAGCAGTTCTTC. As protein: CAIRSLAGEGEQFF.